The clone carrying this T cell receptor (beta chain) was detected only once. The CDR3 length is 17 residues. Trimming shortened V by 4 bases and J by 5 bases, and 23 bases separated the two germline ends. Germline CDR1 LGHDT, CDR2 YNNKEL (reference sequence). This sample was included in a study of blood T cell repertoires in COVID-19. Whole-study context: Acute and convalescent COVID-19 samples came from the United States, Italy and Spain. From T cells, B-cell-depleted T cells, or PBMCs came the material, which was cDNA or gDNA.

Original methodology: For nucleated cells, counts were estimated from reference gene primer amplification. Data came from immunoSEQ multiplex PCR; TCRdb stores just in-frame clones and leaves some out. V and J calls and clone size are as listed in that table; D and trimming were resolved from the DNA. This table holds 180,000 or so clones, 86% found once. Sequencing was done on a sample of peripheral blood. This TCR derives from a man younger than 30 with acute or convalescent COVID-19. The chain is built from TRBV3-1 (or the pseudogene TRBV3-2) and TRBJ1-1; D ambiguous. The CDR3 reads CASSLAGGYRGKTEAFF. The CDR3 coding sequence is TGTGCCAGCAGCCTAGCAGGAGGGTACCGGGGAAAAACTGAAGCTTTCTTT.